This T cell receptor (beta chain) comes out of a study of cytomegalovirus exposure and HLA in healthy donors (dated by TCRdb to the late 2010s). As for the study more broadly: An earlier analysis of roughly 570 of the donors reported 250 to 350 Gb of sequence data and 95 million to 120 million unique TCR beta sequences obtained from some 200 million T cells. The study combined high-throughput TCR immunosequencing, statistical association of individual TCRs with disease status, and machine learning to predict cytomegalovirus infection status. In a later analysis, previously published TCR beta repertoires from several hundred donors were re-analyzed and high-resolution HLA genotyping was added so that TCR occurrence patterns could be studied. The study aimed to test whether cataloging public T cell receptors could reveal signatures of past pathogen exposure. Roughly 320 gigabases of sequencing data and around 88 million unique TCR sequences made up an early release that covered 500 to 650 HLA-typed donors. Both class I and class II loci were covered by HLA typing, at four-digit resolution. To decide whether each TCR beta V gene segment behaved as functional or pseudogenic, an earlier analysis of over 500 of the donors relied on high-throughput TCR beta sequencing. Roughly 5 DR-DQ haplotypes were handled as single units for association and clustering because linkage in the cohort was strong. All discovery cohort repertoires had been generated using a single sequencing platform. Among 398 genotyped donors of the cohort, an average of about 240,000 unique TCR beta nucleotide sequences were sequenced per donor, 15% to 20% of them non-productive. Besides the first cohort of roughly 640 subjects, a separate validation cohort made up of over 95 different subjects was used. A later genetic analysis took genome-wide SNP genotypes for about 65% of the 666 donors and used that subset as a discovery cohort. Typing coverage varied by locus: roughly 620-640 donors for A, B, C, DRB1 and DQB1; about 520 for DQA1; around 610 for DPA1; about 450 for DPB1. The genetic ancestry cluster associated with self-reported Caucasian donors included 81% of the roughly 400 genotyped donors. Donor age, sex, ethnicity and CMV serostatus were compiled alongside the repertoire data. Rather than using new phenotypic data, the later analysis identified candidate immune exposures from TCR beta sequences and from how often those sequences occurred across donors. The T cell repertoires of 550 to 850 subjects were profiled by immunosequencing and related to cytomegalovirus serostatus. What the research found in general, with its limitations: The cohort was sequenced for TCR beta chains only, and without alpha or paired-chain data the features that could be detected were limited. Linkage disequilibrium might explain the correlated functional status among segregating V segments, but an unknown experimental factor could not be excluded. The study gave a list of 150 to 200 TCR beta chains associated with cytomegalovirus. A later analysis reported that several top co-occurrence clusters appeared linked to parvovirus B19, influenza, CMV and Epstein-Barr virus. The classifier was reported to diagnose cytomegalovirus status with high specificity and sensitivity in both the original cohort and the validation cohort. When HLA alleles, especially DR and DQ, strongly co-occurred, TCR associations were difficult to assign to individual alleles. The authors suggested that the approach could potentially be extended to other disease states and immunological phenotypes. Specific HLA alleles were associated with 16,951 TCR beta sequences at a false discovery rate of 0.05 in a later analysis. According to a later analysis, most CMV-associated TCR beta chains appeared to be HLA-restricted, and the HLA associations seemed to be driven largely by CMV exposure. A later genetic analysis associated a missense DCLRE1C variant with V-gene and J-gene trimming of TCR beta chains, and an independent cohort replicated the association. The earlier analysis of some 560 of the donors excluded 15 to 20 rarely observed V segments, including chromosome 9 orphons, because counts were too low. Compared with equally common non-associated chains, HLA-associated TCR beta chains in a later analysis were more clonally expanded and had lower generation probabilities. A few of the identified cytomegalovirus-associated TCR beta chains were confirmed in vitro to be specific for cytomegalovirus antigens. An earlier analysis of around 500 of the donors showed that most TCR beta V segments appeared in productive rearrangements either about 87% or about 30% of the time, which broadly matched IMGT annotations. Across donors, most TCR sequences were observed very rarely, whereas some public TCRs were present in many individuals. A cluster of highly shared sequence variants was judged likely to represent a technical artifact of the sequencing pipeline. Because the 87-base-pair reads could not distinguish some IMGT-functional V segments, including TRBV6-2 and TRBV6-3, those segments were excluded. The presence/absence analyses assumed that sequencing depth was roughly uniform across donors, and that assumption may not be true. A later genetic analysis reported fewer N-insertions in productive TCRs among donors in an Asian-associated ancestry cluster than the roughly 620-donor mean. A further reported finding was that TCR beta sequences accurately predicted the HLA-A and HLA-B alleles for most subjects in the first cohort. Immune exposure information for the cohort was limited to CMV serostatus. A later analysis found that TCR association rates varied across HLA loci, with DRB1 alleles showing the most associated TCRs and HLA-C alleles the fewest. Because HLA typing was missing for some donors at each locus, association tests included only the typed subset.

To note about this clone: It has no known antigen specificity. Base-call qualities are not available, and no considerably larger clone is one nucleotide away.

The library was obtained by the immunoSEQ multiplex PCR assay. A mixture of 60 forward primers for TCR Vbeta segments and 13 reverse primers for TCR Jbeta segments was used in the multiplex PCR. Amplification of the CDR3 region of rearranged TCR beta genes was performed with a multiplex PCR assay on genomic DNA. On the Illumina HiSeq System, the amplified TCR beta libraries were sequenced as 87-base-pair reads. In the authors' own workflow: In a later analysis, 80 million or so unique TCR beta chains were counted across the 666 repertoires, and roughly 9.9 million of these chains were shared by at least two donors. A nearest-neighbor algorithm error-corrected the raw reads and collapsed the reads into unique sequences, merging closely related sequences to remove PCR and sequencing errors. To assign V, D and J gene segments, CDR3 sequences were aligned to IMGT reference sequences. For a sequence to be retained, a match of at least six nucleotides was required to both a V gene segment and a J gene segment. A rearrangement counted as productive if the CDR3 had no stop codons and remained in frame with V and J, and every other rearrangement counted as non-productive. Following IMGT convention, CDR3 was defined as the stretch from the second conserved V-encoded cysteine to the conserved J-encoded phenylalanine. The earlier analysis of about 610 of the donors excluded any sequence lacking an unambiguous match to a single V gene segment. In an earlier analysis of several hundred of the donors, V segments were called functional above 56.7% productive rearrangements and were called segregating when the between-donor standard deviation exceeded 5%. To diagnose cytomegalovirus status from the catalog of TCR beta chain sequences, a statistical classification framework was built. In a later analysis, TCR nucleotide sequences were compared against IMGT/GENE-DB human TR gene sequences so that V and J genes could be assigned. In a later analysis, CDR3 sequences and most-parsimonious VDJ recombination scenarios were assigned using the TCRdist pipeline. In a later analysis, each TCR beta chain was defined by its CDR3 amino acid sequence together with its V-gene family, and reads without a unique V-gene family were excluded. In a later analysis, 450 to 600 highly shared, low-generation-probability nucleotide sequences were removed to address suspected cross-contamination and a sequencing artifact. In a later analysis, a clonal expansion index for each public chain was calculated from normalized within-repertoire ranks of inferred template counts. In a later analysis, generation probabilities were computed using a VDJ recombination model fitted to out-of-frame rearrangements, and the results were checked against IGoR. In a later analysis, TCR-TCR, TCR-HLA and TCR-CMV co-occurrence was scored with hypergeometric tests, and a repertoire-size bias correction was applied to TCR pairs. False discovery rates were estimated in a later analysis by permuting HLA or CMV assignments 20 times. In a later analysis, co-occurring TCRs were grouped using DBSCAN, and TCRdist sequence similarity was added for clustering within HLA-allele-positive subsets. Repertoires with fewer than 30,000 or more than 120,000 public chains, plus five repertoires with anomalous nucleotide sharing, were excluded from co-occurrence clustering. TCRdb's version of the immuneACCESS table is confined to in-frame rearrangements and falls short of the full clone set. An unresolved V gene accounts for under half of the shortfall where checked; the remainder is of unknown origin. For V, J and clone size, that table is used; D and trimming come from the DNA. A total of 200,000 to 250,000 clones appear in this sample, 82% of them only once. The leading ten clones occupy 5.4% of the sample.

The CDR3 runs 17 residues from the cysteine to the phenylalanine. Only the CDR3 DNA stays, 51 bases, in frame from base 1. CDR1 and CDR2 were assigned from the germline V gene as MGHRA and YSYEKL. V is pruned by 4 bases and J by 1 base, leaving 7 bases of the junction without a gene match. The cohort was made up of approximately 670 healthy bone marrow donors. At the time of sampling, all cohort members were nominally healthy, though unrecorded immune exposures were likely present. The donor tested CMV seropositive and was one of the 289 seropositive cohort members. Every donor gave a peripheral blood sample, and the peripheral blood mononuclear cells from that sample were used for TCR beta sequencing. The Qiagen DNeasy Blood Extraction Kit was used to extract genomic DNA from the blood cell samples.

The sequence was obtained from a woman aged 40-49 years in good health and CMV-seropositive. The sample consisted of PBMCs. The rearranged chain carries TRBV4-1 and TRBJ2-6, with 7 middle bases fitting TRBD2. The bases are TGCGCCAGCAGCCCTCCCCTCGGGGGGTCTGGGGCCAACGTCCTGACTTTC. Its protein reads: CASSPPLGGSGANVLTF.